This is a list of T cell receptor beta chains from one sample in a study of regulatory T cells in long-lasting Graves disease. MiXCR was run by TCRdb on the multiplex PCR reads, yielding one entry per CDR3 protein. The sample shows around 480,000 distinct CDR3 sequences, about a sixth of them seen only once. Another study also made use of these data, one on T cells in Graves' hyperthyroidism and ophthalmopathy.

The material sequenced was peripheral blood mononuclear cells (PBMCs), taken at new diagnosis, from a patient treated with antithyroid drugs. These TCRs come from a man aged 35 to 55 with Graves disease. Both conserved end residues are part of each CDR3. D genes are given only for firm matches. A row's size may be missing; if present it is once, few, many or a size class.

many	TRBV29-1	15	TRBJ2-1	TRBD2	TGCAGCGTTGAAATGAGGGGAGGGGACGAAAACTACCGATTCTTC	CSVEMRGGDENYRFF
NA	TRBV12-3/TRBV12-4	12	TRBJ2-7	NA	TGTGCCAGCAGTTTAATCGGGTCCGAGCAGTACTTC	CASSLIGSEQYF
NA	TRBV10-3	13	TRBJ2-1	NA	TGTGCCATCAGTGAGGGCACAGGTAATGAGCAGTTCTTC	CAISEGTGNEQFF
few	TRBV5-1	11	TRBJ2-3	NA	TGCGCCAGCCTGGGACCAGATACGCAGTATTTT	CASLGPDTQYF
many	TRBV20-1	15	TRBJ2-3	TRBD2	TGCAGTGCTAGTACGCTAGCGGGAGGCACAGATACGCAGTATTTT	CSASTLAGGTDTQYF
NA	TRBV7-9	12	TRBJ2-7	NA	TGTGCCAGCAGCTTTTCCCACTACGAGCAGTACTTC	CASSFSHYEQYF
many	TRBV28	16	TRBJ2-3	TRBD2	TGTGCCAGCAGTCCACGGGGGGCGGGAGGGACAGATACGCAGTATTTT	CASSPRGAGGTDTQYF
few	TRBV7-9	16	TRBJ2-7	NA	TGTGCCAGCAGCTTAGTAAGGGGACCCAACTCATACGAGCAGTACTTC	CASSLVRGPNSYEQYF
many	TRBV11-3	17	TRBJ2-1	TRBD2	TGTGCCAGCAGCTTAGATGTTGGGACTAGCGGGAGTAATGAGCAGTTCTTC	CASSLDVGTSGSNEQFF
many	TRBV30	15	TRBJ2-5	NA	TGTGCCTTTCAGCTAAGCGGGTCCTGGGGAGAGACCCAGTACTTC	CAFQLSGSWGETQYF
NA	TRBV4-1	16	TRBJ2-2	TRBD2	TGCGCCAGCAGCCTTGGGACTAGAGGGGTTGTTGGGGAGCTGTTTTTT	CASSLGTRGVVGELFF
many	TRBV20-1	16	TRBJ2-1	TRBD2	TGCAGTGCTAGAGACACGGGACTAGCGATTGTCCATGAGCAGTTCTTC	CSARDTGLAIVHEQFF
few	TRBV20-1	16	TRBJ2-1	TRBD2	TGCAGTGCTAGACGCACCAATCCCTACGGGAGGGGTGAGCAGTTCTTC	CSARRTNPYGRGEQFF
many	TRBV20-1	12	TRBJ1-5	NA	TGCAGTGCTATAGGGGCGAATCAGCCCCAGCATTTT	CSAIGANQPQHF
many	TRBV3-1	12	TRBJ1-1	NA	TGTGCCAGCAGCCAGGGGAGTACTGAAGCTTTCTTT	CASSQGSTEAFF
NA	TRBV6-1	11	TRBJ2-4	NA	TGTGCCAGCAGGAACAAAAACATTCAGTACTTC	CASRNKNIQYF
many	TRBV3-1	14	TRBJ2-3	NA	TGTGCCAGCAGCCTCCCTAGGCACCCAGATACGCAGTATTTT	CASSLPRHPDTQYF
many	TRBV2	13	TRBJ2-7	NA	TGTGCCAGCTCTTATGGGACACTTTACGAGCAGTACTTC	CASSYGTLYEQYF
many	TRBV6-2/TRBV6-3	18	TRBJ2-1	NA	TGTGCCAGCAGTTACTCGACTTCTAGCGCCGGCTCCTACAATGAGCAGTTCTTC	CASSYSTSSAGSYNEQFF
few	TRBV30	14	TRBJ1-3	NA	TGTGCCTGGCGGACGGTCACCTCTGGAAACACCATATATTTT	CAWRTVTSGNTIYF
many	TRBV5-1	16	TRBJ2-1	TRBD1	TGCGCCAGCAGCTGGGGGACAGATAGCTCCTACAATGAGCAGTTCTTC	CASSWGTDSSYNEQFF
NA	TRBV27	15	TRBJ2-5	NA	TGTGCCAGCAGCCCACGGAGGGGGTACCAAGAGACCCAGTACTTC	CASSPRRGYQETQYF
many	TRBV6-5	16	TRBJ2-7	TRBD2	TGTGCCAGCAGTTACGGGGACCCGGGACTATCCCACGAGCAGTACTTC	CASSYGDPGLSHEQYF
many	TRBV28	14	TRBJ1-2	NA	TGTGCCAGCAGATCGGGGGCAAGTTTTCATGGCTACACCTTC	CASRSGASFHGYTF
NA	TRBV7-2	14	TRBJ1-2	NA	TGTGCCAGCAGCTTAGCCGCCCAGGGCTCGCGCTACACCTTC	CASSLAAQGSRYTF
NA	TRBV29-1	12	TRBJ2-3	NA	TGCAGCGTTGATGTCGCGGGAAGTGCGCAGTATTTT	CSVDVAGSAQYF
NA	TRBV19	14	TRBJ2-3	NA	TGTGCCAGTAGTATGGGGAGATTCACAGATACGCAGTATTTT	CASSMGRFTDTQYF
many	TRBV28	14	TRBJ2-2	TRBD1	TGTGCCAGCAGAAACAGGGGAAACACCGGGGAGCTGTTTTTT	CASRNRGNTGELFF
many	TRBV7-2	15	TRBJ2-3	NA	TGTGCCAGCAGCCTCGGGACTCCACGCACAGATACGCAGTATTTT	CASSLGTPRTDTQYF
NA	TRBV20-1	11	TRBJ1-2	NA	TGCGGTGCTAGAGTAGGGTCAGGCTACACCTTC	CGARVGSGYTF
many	TRBV29-1	15	TRBJ2-7	NA	TGCAGCGTTTTGGCCGATGGACGGAGCTCCTACGAGCAGTACTTC	CSVLADGRSSYEQYF
few	TRBV29-1	13	TRBJ2-7	TRBD2	TGCAGCGTACGACTAGCGGGGAGATACGAGCAGTACTTC	CSVRLAGRYEQYF
NA	TRBV7-9	15	TRBJ1-6	TRBD1	TGTGCCAGCAGCCCCGGGACAGAAAATAATTCACCCCTCCACTTT	CASSPGTENNSPLHF
NA	TRBV28	20	TRBJ2-4	TRBD2	TGTGCCAGCAGGCCCCCGGAAACATCCCGCGGGGGACTAGCCAAAAACATTCAGTACTTC	CASRPPETSRGGLAKNIQYF
few	TRBV7-9	15	TRBJ2-7	NA	TGTGCCAGCAGCTTAGCCAGGGGAGTAATCTACGAGCAGTACTTC	CASSLARGVIYEQYF
few	TRBV7-9	18	TRBJ2-5	TRBD2	TGTGCCAGCAGCTTAGGTCGTTATTCGGGACTAGCGAACGAGACCCAGTACTTC	CASSLGRYSGLANETQYF
NA	TRBV14	15	TRBJ2-1	TRBD2	TGTGCCAGCAGCATATGGACTAGCGGGAGGGATGAGCAGTTCTTC	CASSIWTSGRDEQFF
few	TRBV20-1	14	TRBJ2-7	NA	TGCAGTGCTAGAGATCTAGGCAGGCCAGAGGAGCAGTACTTC	CSARDLGRPEEQYF
NA	TRBV5-6	15	TRBJ2-3	NA	TGTGCCAGCAGCTGGGGGGGCGGTATCACAGATACGCAGTATTTT	CASSWGGGITDTQYF
NA	TRBV20-1	12	TRBJ1-2	NA	TGCAGTGCTAGTCGGGAGAACTATGGCTACACCTTC	CSASRENYGYTF
NA	TRBV28	10	TRBJ2-1	NA	TGTGCCAGCAGTTTCAGGGAGCAGTTCTTC	CASSFREQFF
few	TRBV28	13	TRBJ1-1	NA	TGTGCCAGCACTGTAGCCGGGCGCACTGAAGCTTTCTTT	CASTVAGRTEAFF
many	TRBV12-3/TRBV12-4	17	TRBJ1-3	TRBD1	TGTGCCAGCAGTAAGGGACAGCAAAGAATCTCTGGAAACACCATATATTTT	CASSKGQQRISGNTIYF
many	TRBV2	17	TRBJ2-3	NA	TGTGCCAGCAGTGCGGGAGCATTTGGGGGAATCACAGATACGCAGTATTTT	CASSAGAFGGITDTQYF
many	TRBV12-5	15	TRBJ2-1	NA	TGTGCTAGTGGTACACGACAGAACTCCTACAATGAGCAGTTCTTC	CASGTRQNSYNEQFF
few	TRBV28	13	TRBJ2-7	NA	TGTGCCAGCAGGACTCCCGATTTCTACGAGCAGTACTTC	CASRTPDFYEQYF